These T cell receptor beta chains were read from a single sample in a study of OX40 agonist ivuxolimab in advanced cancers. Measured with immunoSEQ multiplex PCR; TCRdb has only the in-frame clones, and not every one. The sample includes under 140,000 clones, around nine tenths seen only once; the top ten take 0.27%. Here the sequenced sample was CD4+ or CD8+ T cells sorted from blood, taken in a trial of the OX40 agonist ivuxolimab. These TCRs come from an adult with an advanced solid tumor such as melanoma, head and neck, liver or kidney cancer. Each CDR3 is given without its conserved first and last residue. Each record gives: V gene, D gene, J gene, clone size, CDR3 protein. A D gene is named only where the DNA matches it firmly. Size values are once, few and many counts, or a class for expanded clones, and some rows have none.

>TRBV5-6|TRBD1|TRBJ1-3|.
ASSPGQASSGNTIY
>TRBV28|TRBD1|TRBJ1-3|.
ASSPAGGGNTIY
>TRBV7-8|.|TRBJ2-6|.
ASSLLVAATGANVLT
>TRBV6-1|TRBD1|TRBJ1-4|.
ASRQGATNEKLF
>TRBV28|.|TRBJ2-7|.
ASSPLGRSIYEQY
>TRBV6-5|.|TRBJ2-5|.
ASSFRLGETQY
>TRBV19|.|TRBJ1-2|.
ASSILSGIGYT
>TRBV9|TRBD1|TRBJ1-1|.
ASSVTTGGYTEAF
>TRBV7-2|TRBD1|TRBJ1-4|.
ASSLGGTGAEKLF
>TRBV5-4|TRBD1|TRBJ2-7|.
ASRDRQGADEQY
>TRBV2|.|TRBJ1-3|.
ASSEGGNTIY
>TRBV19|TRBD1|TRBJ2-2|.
ATRDRGDTGELF
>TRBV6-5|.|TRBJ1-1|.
ASSSRAGAF
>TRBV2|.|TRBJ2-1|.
ASRARQAGSYNEQF
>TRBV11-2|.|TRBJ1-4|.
ASSPQKKETNEKLF
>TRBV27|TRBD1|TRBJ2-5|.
ASSPEQGQYQETQY
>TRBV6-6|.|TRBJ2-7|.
ASSTPSTNEQY
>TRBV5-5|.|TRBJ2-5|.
ASSLGEETQY
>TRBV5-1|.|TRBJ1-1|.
ASRRVQGGTEAF
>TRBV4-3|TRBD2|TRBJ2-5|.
ASSQASGGETQY
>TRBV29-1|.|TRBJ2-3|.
SWSAATSDTQY
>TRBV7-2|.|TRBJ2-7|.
ASSLRGSHEQY
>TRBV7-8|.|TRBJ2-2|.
ASSLLALANTGELF
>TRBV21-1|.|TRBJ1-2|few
ASSKALGGVHYGYT
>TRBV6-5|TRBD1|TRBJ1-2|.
ASSYSPGGAGGYT
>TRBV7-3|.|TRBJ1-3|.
ASSLSGGSGNTIY
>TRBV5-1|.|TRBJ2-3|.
ASSLTGFGGDTQY
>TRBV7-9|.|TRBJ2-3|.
ASSLAVGGRSSTDTQY